This T cell receptor (beta chain) is from a study of cytomegalovirus exposure and HLA in healthy donors. Study information: There were 350 to 400 genotyped donors. Of these, roughly 82% fell in the genetic ancestry cluster associated with self-reported Caucasian donors.

The germline V gene encodes CDR1 SGHVS and CDR2 FQNEAQ. CDR3 size: 17 residues. V gave up 4 bases and J gave up 6 bases; unmatched junction bases: 13. 60 Vbeta and 13 Jbeta primers were used in PCR. TCRdb keeps only in-frame clones here, not all; method: immunoSEQ multiplex PCR. There are about 140,000 clones in the sample; 82% occur only once, and 2% to 3% lies in the top ten. The sample comprised PBMCs. J is TRBJ1-1 and V is TRBV7-8; 11 bases line up with TRBD1. This sequence was found in a male donor in good health and CMV-seronegative. CDR3: CASSSGYSRDRGSEAFF. The CDR3 nucleotides are TGTGCCAGCAGCTCTGGCTATTCCCGGGACAGGGGGTCTGAAGCTTTCTTT. The full variable domain, with the rest looked up from reference TRBV7-8 and TRBJ1-1, is GAGVSQSPRYKVAKRGQDVALRCDPISGHVSLFWYQQALGQGPEFLTYFQNEAQLDKSGLPSDRFFAERPEGSVSTLKIQRTQQEDSAVYLCASSSGYSRDRGSEAFFGQGTRLTVV.